Listed below are T cell receptor beta chains from one sample, sequenced in a study of vaccination effects on CD4 cells after COVID-19. Repertoires were generated with immunoSEQ multiplex PCR, while TCRdb's copy carries only in-frame clones and drops some. Found here are around 68,000 clones, 75% to 85% of them singletons; the top ten hold 12%. These receptors are not linked to any known antigen. Material: CD4+ T cells from PBMCs cultured with SARS-CoV-2 spike peptides, obtained before COVID-19 vaccination. The receptors derive from a human donor who received a COVID-19 vaccine. Both conserved end residues are part of each CDR3. D genes are given only for firm matches. Rows may omit the clone size; those that give it use once, few, many or a size class.

.	.	TRBV9	TRBJ1-5	17	TGTGCCAGCAGCGTAGCCCCCGAGATCTCAGTTTGGCAGCCCCAGCATTTT	CASSVAPEISVWQPQHF
.	TRBD2	TRBV18	TRBJ2-5	15	TGTGCCAGCTCGTCACTAGCGGGGGCAGGGGAGACCCAGTACTTC	CASSSLAGAGETQYF
once	TRBD1	TRBV7-2	TRBJ2-1	16	TGTGCCAGCAGCTTCGAGGGGGCTTTGTCCTACAATGAGCAGTTCTTC	CASSFEGALSYNEQFF
.	.	TRBV9	TRBJ1-5	18	TGTGCCAGCAGCCAAAGGTCCCCCCTTAAGCCTAGCAATCAGCCCCAGCATTTT	CASSQRSPLKPSNQPQHF
.	.	TRBV20-1	TRBJ2-3	11	TGCAGTGCACTCGGAGGAGATACGCAGTATTTT	CSALGGDTQYF
.	TRBD2	TRBV24-1	TRBJ2-1	15	TGTGCCACCAGTGAGGCATTAGCGGGGGGGTATGAGCAGTTCTTC	CATSEALAGGYEQFF
.	.	TRBV15	TRBJ1-4	14	TGTGCCACCAGCGGGGGGGCGGGAGGTGAAAAACTGTTTTTT	CATSGGAGGEKLFF
.	.	TRBV28	TRBJ1-6	18	TGTGCCAGCAGCATCGAAGGCGGGGGGTACTGGAATAATTCACCCCTCCACTTT	CASSIEGGGYWNNSPLHF
.	.	TRBV11-2	TRBJ2-2	14	TGTGCCAGCAGTCCGGCAGGGGTCACCGGGGAGCTGTTTTTT	CASSPAGVTGELFF
few	.	TRBV7-7	TRBJ2-1	13	TGTGCCAGCAGCTTAGAAAGACGGGGTGAGCAGTTCTTC	CASSLERRGEQFF
.	.	TRBV7-2	TRBJ2-5	14	TGTGCCAGCAGCTTAGCCAGGGGTCGGGAGACCCAGTACTTC	CASSLARGRETQYF
.	.	TRBV18	TRBJ2-2	15	TGTGCCAGCTCACAGGGTCTGGGGAACACCGGGGAGCTGTTTTTT	CASSQGLGNTGELFF
.	TRBD1	TRBV2	TRBJ1-2	14	TGTGCCAGCAGTACGGACAGGGGAGGTCATGGCTACACCTTC	CASSTDRGGHGYTF
.	.	TRBV11-2	TRBJ1-1	14	TGTGCCAGCAGCTTAGACGAACCCATTGATGAAGCTTTCTTT	CASSLDEPIDEAFF
.	TRBD1	TRBV6-5	TRBJ1-5	15	TGTGGAGCCAAGGACAGGTTTTTGGGCAATCAGCCCCAGCATTTT	CGAKDRFLGNQPQHF
.	TRBD2	TRBV7-2	TRBJ2-3	17	TGTGCCAGCAGCTTAGCGCTGGTAGCGGGGGACTCAGATACGCAGTATTTT	CASSLALVAGDSDTQYF
.	.	TRBV27	TRBJ2-2	17	TGTGCCAGCAAACCGATTAGCGGAGAGACGAACACCGGGGAGCTGTTTTTT	CASKPISGETNTGELFF
once	.	TRBV5-1	TRBJ1-2	14	TGCGCCAGCAGCATGGATCCGGCAGGGGATGGCTACACCTTC	CASSMDPAGDGYTF
few	.	TRBV12-5	TRBJ1-1	13	TGTGCTAGTGGTTTCGGGAGTAACACTGAAGCTTTCTTT	CASGFGSNTEAFF
.	.	TRBV5-5	TRBJ2-2	16	TGTGCCAGCAGCTTGGCGCTGTGGCTGGCCACCGGGGAGCTGTTTTTT	CASSLALWLATGELFF
.	TRBD1	TRBV7-2	TRBJ1-5	14	TGTGCCAGCAGCTACAGGGGTGGCAATCAGCCCCAGCATTTT	CASSYRGGNQPQHF
.	.	TRBV6-5	TRBJ1-2	13	TGTGCCAGCAGTTACTCCAGACGATATGGCTACACCTTC	CASSYSRRYGYTF
once	TRBD2	TRBV15	TRBJ2-3	16	TGTGCCACCAGCAGGGTCTTCGGGGGGGGGCCAGATACGCAGTATTTT	CATSRVFGGGPDTQYF
.	.	TRBV10-3	TRBJ2-5	14	TGTGCCATCAGTGAGCAGATAGGGACCGAGACCCAGTACTTC	CAISEQIGTETQYF
.	TRBD2	TRBV4-2	TRBJ2-3	16	TGTGCCAGCAGCCAAGGGGGAAGCGGGGGGGCAAGTACGCAGTATTTT	CASSQGGSGGASTQYF
.	TRBD1	TRBV5-1	TRBJ1-4	15	TGCGCCAGCAGCCCTCCCGGGACAGGGGGCGAAAAACTGTTTTTT	CASSPPGTGGEKLFF
.	.	TRBV24-1	TRBJ1-5	14	TGTGCCACCAGCCGGGGGCAGGGAAATCAGCCCCAGCATTTT	CATSRGQGNQPQHF
.	.	TRBV28	TRBJ1-6	15	TGTGCCAGCTGGGGCAGAAACAGCCTTAATTCACCCCTCCACTTT	CASWGRNSLNSPLHF
once	TRBD1	TRBV19	TRBJ1-5	14	TGTGCCAGTAGTCCGGGGGACAGCCATCAGCCCCAGCATTTT	CASSPGDSHQPQHF
.	.	TRBV24-1	TRBJ2-1	16	TGTGCCACCAGTGATCCTCAGGGGAGCTCCTACAATGAGCAGTTCTTC	CATSDPQGSSYNEQFF
.	.	TRBV10-3	TRBJ1-3	12	TGTGCCATCGGGGAAGGAGGAAACACCATATATTTT	CAIGEGGNTIYF
.	TRBD2	TRBV4-2	TRBJ2-2	16	TGTGCCAGCAGCCAAGGGCGGGGGACGAACACCGGGGAGCTGTTTTTT	CASSQGRGTNTGELFF
few	.	TRBV5-1	TRBJ1-2	13	TGCGCCAGCAGCTTGCGTGGTAACTATGGCTACACCTTC	CASSLRGNYGYTF
.	.	TRBV25-1	TRBJ1-2	14	TGTGCCAGCAGTGGACAGTTGTTCCCTTGGGGCTACACCTTC	CASSGQLFPWGYTF
few	TRBD1	TRBV7-8	TRBJ1-3	15	TGTGCCAGCAGCCCCCAGGGGGGGTCTGGAAACACCATATATTTT	CASSPQGGSGNTIYF
.	.	TRBV9	TRBJ1-2	14	TGTGCCAGCAGCGGTCAGGGTCTTAACTATGGCTACACCTTC	CASSGQGLNYGYTF
few	.	TRBV4-3	TRBJ1-5	15	TGCGCCAGCAGCCAAGGTGCAGGGCGGGAACAGCCCCAGCATTTT	CASSQGAGREQPQHF
.	.	TRBV7-2	TRBJ1-2	15	TGTGCCAGCAGCTTAGCGTTAGGGTCCTGGGATGGCTACACCTTC	CASSLALGSWDGYTF
.	.	TRBV7-2	TRBJ1-1	16	TGTGCCAGCAGCTTAGCGGGAAGGGTACCGAACACTGAAGCTTTCTTT	CASSLAGRVPNTEAFF
.	TRBD1	TRBV11-2	TRBJ2-5	17	TGTGCCAGCAGCAACCGGGGGGGGACAGGGGTGGGAGAGACCCAGTACTTC	CASSNRGGTGVGETQYF
.	.	TRBV24-1	TRBJ1-2	14	TGTGCCACCAGTGAGCCGACAGAGAACTATGGCTACACCTTC	CATSEPTENYGYTF
.	TRBD1	TRBV5-1	TRBJ2-2	16	TGCGCCAGCAGCCCGGGACAGGGGGCTCGCACCGGGGAGCTGTTTTTT	CASSPGQGARTGELFF
.	.	TRBV9	TRBJ2-4	13	TGTGCCAGCAGCCCCCAACAGCTAAACATTCAGTACTTC	CASSPQQLNIQYF
few	.	TRBV6-5	TRBJ2-2	15	TGTGCCAGCATTAGCGACAGGCGTGGGACCGGGGAGCTGTTTTTT	CASISDRRGTGELFF
once	.	TRBV18	TRBJ2-3	18	TGTGCCAGCTCACCGAGCCAGGGACATCCGGGAGGCACAGATACGCAGTATTTT	CASSPSQGHPGGTDTQYF
.	.	TRBV6-5	TRBJ2-1	12	TGTGCCAGCAGGGCCAGCAACAATGAGCAGTTCTTC	CASRASNNEQFF
.	.	TRBV13	TRBJ2-5	15	TGTGCCAGCAGCTTAGTAGGGGCGGTCGGGGAGACCCAGTACTTC	CASSLVGAVGETQYF